One and the same sample provided the 5 T cell receptor beta chains below, sequenced in a study of tumor and adjacent non-tumor tissue in lung cancer. RNA was extracted from bulk tissue without any cell sorting. This non-tumor lung sample came from over 3 cm beyond the tumor edge. Three rounds of nested PCR, following a modified ARM-PCR protocol, produced the TCRbeta library. TCRdb reprocessed the multiplex PCR reads with MiXCR, giving one entry per CDR3 protein. The profile shows approximately 120,000 distinct CDR3 sequences, around 57% of them singletons. Material: distant non-tumor lung tissue. All receptors come from a man aged 60-69 years with non-small cell lung cancer.

This clonotype was seen many times. The gene calls are TRBV20-1 and TRBJ2-5; 8 bases align to TRBD1. V gave up 6 bases and J gave up 4 bases; unmatched junction bases: 4. The CDR3 spans 12 residues. The germline CDR1 and CDR2 sequences are DFQATT and SNEGSKA (reference sequence). The CDR3 protein is CSARTGRETQYF. DNA for the CDR3: TGCAGTGCCCGGACAGGGAGAGAGACCCAGTACTTC.

Concerning this clonotype: A read error may account for a junction end that differs from germline. V is TRBV20-1 and J is TRBJ2-1; 8 positions match TRBD2. This CDR3 spans 13 amino acids. The germline V gene has CDR1 DFQATT and CDR2 SNEGSKA (reference sequence). CDR3 amino acids: CNRASGSYNEQFF. CDR3 DNA sequence: TGCAACAGGGCTAGCGGGTCCTACAACGAGCAGTTCTTC.

This clonotype occurred many times. This chain links TRBV28 with TRBJ2-7; 13 bases line up with TRBD2. V lost 4 bases, J lost 2 bases, and 8 bases stayed unmatched. The CDR3 is made up of 17 amino acids. Germline values: CDR1 MDHEN, CDR2 SYDVKM. The CDR3 bases are TGTGCCAGCAGTTCCGGGACTAGCGGGATTCGCACCTACGAGCAGTACTTC. Amino acids: CASSSGTSGIRTYEQYF.

A note on this clonotype: One end of the junction varies from germline; a read error may be responsible. The chain combines TRBV10-3 with TRBJ1-1; D is uncertain. CDR1 and CDR2 (germline): ENHRY, SYGVKD. CDR3 length: 11 residues. The CDR3: CVISIGHEAFF. CDR3 coding DNA: TGTGTCATCAGTATAGGGCATGAAGCTTTCTTT.

About this clonotype itself: A junction boundary mismatches the germline segment, possibly from a read error. The V and J genes are TRBV6-5 and TRBJ2-7; D is perhaps TRBD1 (7 bases). Germline values: CDR1 MNHEY, CDR2 SVGAGI. This CDR3 has 16 residues. CDR3 in amino acids: CAGSQWRGQFSYEQYF. The CDR3, as DNA: TGTGCCGGCAGTCAATGGCGGGGACAGTTCTCCTACGAGCAGTACTTC.